This is a list of T cell receptor beta chains from one sample in a study of identical twins. TCRdb analysed the 5' RACE reads with MiXCR anew, one entry per CDR3 protein. The table shows around 650,000 distinct CDR3 sequences, with roughly 7.2% occurring only once. The sample also formed part of further work on yellow fever vaccine responses in identical twins.

The sequenced sample was PBMCs. Every receptor here comes from a young woman in good health. The CDR3 runs from the conserved cysteine through the conserved F or W. Fields, in order: D gene, V gene, clone size, J gene, CDR3 DNA, CDR3 protein. A D gene is named only where the DNA matches it firmly. Some rows mark clone size as missing; the rest say once, few, many or name a class of expanded clone.

d_call: NA; v_call: TRBV7-6; clone_size: few; j_call: TRBJ2-2; cdr3_nt: TGTGCCAGCAGCTTAACGCTCCGGGCGGGGCTTAACACCGGGGAGCTGTTTTTT; cdr3_aa: CASSLTLRAGLNTGELFF
d_call: NA; v_call: TRBV7-9; clone_size: many; j_call: TRBJ1-5; cdr3_nt: TGTGCCAGCAGCCCGATTGTCCAGCCCCAGCATTTT; cdr3_aa: CASSPIVQPQHF
d_call: NA; v_call: TRBV29-1; clone_size: few; j_call: TRBJ2-3; cdr3_nt: TGCAGCGTCCCTGGGGATACGCAGTATTTT; cdr3_aa: CSVPGDTQYF
d_call: NA; v_call: TRBV28; clone_size: few; j_call: TRBJ2-4; cdr3_nt: TGTGCCAGCAGTATACAGGGAAAAAACATTCAGTACTTC; cdr3_aa: CASSIQGKNIQYF
d_call: NA; v_call: TRBV14; clone_size: few; j_call: TRBJ2-1; cdr3_nt: TGTGCCAGCAGCCATCTAGCCGGGACTTCGACTGGAAATGAGCAGTTCTTC; cdr3_aa: CASSHLAGTSTGNEQFF
d_call: NA; v_call: TRBV28; clone_size: few; j_call: TRBJ1-1; cdr3_nt: TGTGCCAGCAGTTTTGGAGGGGGGCCCATGAACACTGAAGCTTTCTTT; cdr3_aa: CASSFGGGPMNTEAFF
d_call: NA; v_call: TRBV2; clone_size: few; j_call: TRBJ2-1; cdr3_nt: TGTGCCACCCTCGTGGCATCCTACAATGAGCAGTTCTTC; cdr3_aa: CATLVASYNEQFF
d_call: NA; v_call: TRBV2; clone_size: few; j_call: TRBJ2-3; cdr3_nt: TGTGCCAGCAGTTCTCCGACTAGCAGGGGCTCCCCTAGCACAGATACGCAGTATTTT; cdr3_aa: CASSSPTSRGSPSTDTQYF
d_call: NA; v_call: TRBV10-3; clone_size: NA; j_call: TRBJ2-7; cdr3_nt: TGTGCCATCCGAGGGTCCGGGGACGGCGAGCAGTACTTC; cdr3_aa: CAIRGSGDGEQYF
d_call: TRBD2; v_call: TRBV20-1; clone_size: NA; j_call: TRBJ2-1; cdr3_nt: TGCAGTGCCAGAGGACCTAGCGGGGGAAACAATGAGCAGTTCTTC; cdr3_aa: CSARGPSGGNNEQFF
d_call: TRBD2; v_call: TRBV12-3/TRBV12-4; clone_size: many; j_call: TRBJ2-2; cdr3_nt: TGTGCCAGCCTTGCACTAGCGGGGACCGGGGAGCTGTTTTTT; cdr3_aa: CASLALAGTGELFF
d_call: TRBD1; v_call: TRBV28; clone_size: few; j_call: TRBJ2-7; cdr3_nt: TGTGCCAGCAGGCTCAGGGGGTTGGACGAGCAGTACTTC; cdr3_aa: CASRLRGLDEQYF
d_call: TRBD2; v_call: TRBV5-1; clone_size: many; j_call: TRBJ2-5; cdr3_nt: TGCGCCAGCAGCTTCAGCGGGAGGGATGAGACCCAGTACTTC; cdr3_aa: CASSFSGRDETQYF